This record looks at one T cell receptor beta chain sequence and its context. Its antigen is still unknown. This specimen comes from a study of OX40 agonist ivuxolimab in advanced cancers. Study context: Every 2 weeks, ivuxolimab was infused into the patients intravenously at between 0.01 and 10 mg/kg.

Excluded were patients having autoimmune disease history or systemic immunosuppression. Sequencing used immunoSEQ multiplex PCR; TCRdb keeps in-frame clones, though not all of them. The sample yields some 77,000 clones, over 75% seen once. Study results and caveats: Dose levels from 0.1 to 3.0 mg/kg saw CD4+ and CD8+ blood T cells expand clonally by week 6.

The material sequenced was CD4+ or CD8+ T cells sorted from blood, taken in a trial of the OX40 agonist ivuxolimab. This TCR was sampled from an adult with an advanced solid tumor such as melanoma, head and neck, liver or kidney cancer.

For the CDR3, the DNA is TGCGCCAGCAGCCGCCCGACAGGGGCGTCTAATGAAAAACTGTTTTTT. Amino acids: CASSRPTGASNEKLFF. The chain uses TRBV4-3 and TRBJ1-4, with TRBD1 matching over 8 bases. Trimming cost V 4 bases and J 3 bases; bases outside gene matches: 7. Per germline, CDR1 LGHNA and CDR2 YSLEER. The CDR3 is made up of 16 amino acids.